This T cell receptor beta chain was recovered during a study of neoadjuvant anti-PD-1 for oral cavity cancer. Overall study: Around day 43, patients without progression received a fourth nivolumab dose before surgery. Whole-study findings and limits: Higher pretreatment blood Treg/Th17 ratios correlated with higher pretreatment blood and lower post-treatment tumor TCRbeta clonality. Greater tumor shrinkage accompanied bigger post-treatment sizes of preexisting clones.

The method was immunoSEQ multiplex PCR; TCRdb's version includes in-frame clones alone and lacks a portion of them. The sample shows about 23,000 clones, less than 35% of them seen only once. CDR3 size: 13 residues. V was shortened by 2 bases and J by 6 bases, with 7 bases between the two germline ends. Looked up from germline, CDR1 is MNHNY and CDR2 is SVGAGI (reference sequence). Regarding time point: after neoadjuvant nivolumab, at surgical resection. Cohort: HPV-negative, locally advanced oral cavity squamous cell carcinoma patients. About this clone: Its specificity is not known.

The source is a person between 40 and 85 years old with oral cavity squamous cell carcinoma. The starting material was tumor tissue, obtained after nivolumab (anti-PD-1) treatment. The rearrangement uses TRBV6-6 and TRBJ2-2; D gene ambiguous. CDR3 amino acids: CASSYIRAGELFF. CDR3 DNA: TGTGCCAGCAGTTACATCCGTGCCGGGGAGCTGTTTTTT.